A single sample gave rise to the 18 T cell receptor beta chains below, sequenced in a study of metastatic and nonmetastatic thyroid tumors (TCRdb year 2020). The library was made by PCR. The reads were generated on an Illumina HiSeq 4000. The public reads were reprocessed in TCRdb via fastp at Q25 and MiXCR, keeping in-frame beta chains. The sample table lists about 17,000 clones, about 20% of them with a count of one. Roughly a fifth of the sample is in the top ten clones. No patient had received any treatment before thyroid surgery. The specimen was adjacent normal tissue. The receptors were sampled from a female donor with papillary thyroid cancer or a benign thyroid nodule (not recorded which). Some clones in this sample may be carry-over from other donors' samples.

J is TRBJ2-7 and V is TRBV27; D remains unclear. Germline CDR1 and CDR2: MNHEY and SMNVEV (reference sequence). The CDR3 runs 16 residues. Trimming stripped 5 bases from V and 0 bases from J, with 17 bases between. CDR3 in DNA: TGTGCCAGCAGTACCGCCGCTTGGAGTTTCTCCTACGAGCAGTACTTC. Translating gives CASSTAAWSFSYEQYF.

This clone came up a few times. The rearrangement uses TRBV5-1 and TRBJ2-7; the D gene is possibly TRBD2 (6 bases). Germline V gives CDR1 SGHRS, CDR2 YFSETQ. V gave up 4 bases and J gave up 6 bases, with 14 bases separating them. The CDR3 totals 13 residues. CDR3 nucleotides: TGCGCCAGCAGCGGCGCGGGACGTGGCGAGCAGTACTTC. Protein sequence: CASSGAGRGEQYF. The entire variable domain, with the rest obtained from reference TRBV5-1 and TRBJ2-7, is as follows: KAGVTQTPRYLIKTRGQQVTLSCSPISGHRSVSWYQQTPGQGLQFLFEYFSETQRNKGNFPGRFSGRQFSNSRSEMNVSTLELGDSALYLCASSGAGRGEQYFGPGTRLTVT.

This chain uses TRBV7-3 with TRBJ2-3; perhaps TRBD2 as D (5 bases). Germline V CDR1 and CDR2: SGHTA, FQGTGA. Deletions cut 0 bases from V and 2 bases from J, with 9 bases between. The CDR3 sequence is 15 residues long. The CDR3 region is CASSLTGIPTDTQYF. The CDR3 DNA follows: TGTGCCAGCAGCTTAACCGGGATCCCCACAGATACGCAGTATTTT.

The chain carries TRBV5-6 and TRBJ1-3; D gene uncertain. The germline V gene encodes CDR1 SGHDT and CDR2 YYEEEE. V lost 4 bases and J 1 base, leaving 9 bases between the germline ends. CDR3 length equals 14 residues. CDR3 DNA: TGTGCCAGCAGCCAATGGCCGTCTGGAAACACCATATATTTT. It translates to CASSQWPSGNTIYF.

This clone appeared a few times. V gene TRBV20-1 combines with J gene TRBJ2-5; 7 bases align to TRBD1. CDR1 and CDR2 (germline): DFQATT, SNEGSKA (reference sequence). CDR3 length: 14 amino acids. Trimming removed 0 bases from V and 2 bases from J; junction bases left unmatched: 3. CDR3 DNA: TGCAGTGCTAGAGAAAAGGGACAGCAAGAGACCCAGTACTTC. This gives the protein CSAREKGQQETQYF.

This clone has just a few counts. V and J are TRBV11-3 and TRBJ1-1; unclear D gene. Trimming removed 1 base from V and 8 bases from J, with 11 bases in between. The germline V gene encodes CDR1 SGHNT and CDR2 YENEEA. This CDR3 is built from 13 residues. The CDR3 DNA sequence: TGTGCCAGCAGCTTAGGGTTAAGAGGAGAAGCTTTCTTT. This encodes CASSLGLRGEAFF.

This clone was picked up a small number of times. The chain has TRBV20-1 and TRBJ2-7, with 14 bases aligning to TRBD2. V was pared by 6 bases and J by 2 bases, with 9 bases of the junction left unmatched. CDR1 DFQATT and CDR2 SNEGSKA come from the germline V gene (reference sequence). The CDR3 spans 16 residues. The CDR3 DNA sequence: TGCAGTGCCACCGGGACTAGCGGGAGAAAGGCCTACGAGCAGTACTTC. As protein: CSATGTSGRKAYEQYF.

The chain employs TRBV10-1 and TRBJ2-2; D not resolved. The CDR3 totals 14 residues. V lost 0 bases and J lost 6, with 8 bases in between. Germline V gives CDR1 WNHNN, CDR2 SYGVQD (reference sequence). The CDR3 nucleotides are TGCGCCAGCAGTGAGTCGTTCGGTGCCGGGGAGCTGTTTTTT. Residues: CASSESFGAGELFF.

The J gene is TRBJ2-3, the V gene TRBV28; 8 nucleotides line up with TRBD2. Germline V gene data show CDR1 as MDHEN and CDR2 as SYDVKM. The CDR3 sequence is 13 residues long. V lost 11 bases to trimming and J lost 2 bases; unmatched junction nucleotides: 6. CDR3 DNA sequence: TGTGCCTGGCGGCGGGGGGTCACAGATACGCAGTATTTT. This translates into CAWRRGVTDTQYF.

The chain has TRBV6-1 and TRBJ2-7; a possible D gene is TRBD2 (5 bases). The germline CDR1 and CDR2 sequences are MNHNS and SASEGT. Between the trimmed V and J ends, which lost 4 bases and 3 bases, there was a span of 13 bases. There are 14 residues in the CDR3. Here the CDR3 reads CASSAQTRGYEQYF. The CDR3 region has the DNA TGTGCCAGCAGTGCCCAGACACGGGGCTACGAGCAGTACTTC.

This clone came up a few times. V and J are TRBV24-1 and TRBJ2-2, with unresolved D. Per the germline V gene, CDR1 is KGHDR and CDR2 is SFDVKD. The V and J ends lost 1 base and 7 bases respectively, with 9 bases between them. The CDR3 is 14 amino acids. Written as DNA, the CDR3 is TGTGCCACCAGTGATTTCTACTCTGACGGGGAGCTGTTTTTT. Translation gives CATSDFYSDGELFF.

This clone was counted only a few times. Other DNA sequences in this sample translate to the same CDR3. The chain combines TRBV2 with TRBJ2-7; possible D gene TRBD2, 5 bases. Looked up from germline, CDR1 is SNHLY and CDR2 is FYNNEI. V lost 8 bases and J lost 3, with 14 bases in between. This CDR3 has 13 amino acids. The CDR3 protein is CASAPGLGYEQYF. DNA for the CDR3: TGTGCCAGCGCCCCTGGACTTGGCTACGAGCAGTACTTC.

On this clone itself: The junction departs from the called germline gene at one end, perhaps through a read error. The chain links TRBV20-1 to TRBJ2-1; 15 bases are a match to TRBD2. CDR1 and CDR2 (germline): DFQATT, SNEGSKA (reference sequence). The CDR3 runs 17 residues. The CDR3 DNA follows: TGCAGTGCCGTCGGGACTAGCGGGAGGATCTCCTACAATGACCAGTTCTTC. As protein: CSAVGTSGRISYNDQFF.

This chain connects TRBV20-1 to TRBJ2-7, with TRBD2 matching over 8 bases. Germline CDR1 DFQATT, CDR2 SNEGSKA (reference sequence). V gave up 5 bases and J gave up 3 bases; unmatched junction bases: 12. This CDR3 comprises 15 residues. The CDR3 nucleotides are TGCAGTGCTGGGAAAGAGGGGACTAGACTCTACGAGCAGTACTTC. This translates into CSAGKEGTRLYEQYF.

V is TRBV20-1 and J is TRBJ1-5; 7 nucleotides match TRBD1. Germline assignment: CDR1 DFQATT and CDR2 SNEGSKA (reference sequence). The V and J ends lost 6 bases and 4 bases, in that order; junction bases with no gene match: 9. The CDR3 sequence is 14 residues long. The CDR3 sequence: CSARRDRVNQPQHF. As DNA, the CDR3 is TGCAGTGCAAGACGGGACAGAGTTAATCAGCCCCAGCATTTT.

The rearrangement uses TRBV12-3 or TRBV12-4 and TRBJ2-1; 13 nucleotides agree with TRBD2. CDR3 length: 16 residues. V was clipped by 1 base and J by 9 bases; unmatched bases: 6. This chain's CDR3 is CASSLGTSGRIGEQFF. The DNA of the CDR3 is TGTGCCAGCAGTTTAGGGACTAGCGGGAGAATAGGTGAGCAGTTCTTC.

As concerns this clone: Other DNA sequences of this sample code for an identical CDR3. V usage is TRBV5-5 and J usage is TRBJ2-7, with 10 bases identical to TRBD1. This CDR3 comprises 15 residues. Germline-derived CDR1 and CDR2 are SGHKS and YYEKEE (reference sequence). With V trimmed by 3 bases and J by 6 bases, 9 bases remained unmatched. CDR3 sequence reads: CASSSTSGTGVEQYF. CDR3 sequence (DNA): TGTGCCAGCAGCTCCACTTCCGGGACAGGGGTCGAGCAGTACTTC.

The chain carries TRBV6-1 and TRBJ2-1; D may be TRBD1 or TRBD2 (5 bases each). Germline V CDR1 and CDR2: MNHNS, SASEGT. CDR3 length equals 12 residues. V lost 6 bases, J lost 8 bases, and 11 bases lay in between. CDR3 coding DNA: TGTGCCAGCAGGGACGAGGGGCATGAGCAGTTCTTC. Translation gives CASRDEGHEQFF.